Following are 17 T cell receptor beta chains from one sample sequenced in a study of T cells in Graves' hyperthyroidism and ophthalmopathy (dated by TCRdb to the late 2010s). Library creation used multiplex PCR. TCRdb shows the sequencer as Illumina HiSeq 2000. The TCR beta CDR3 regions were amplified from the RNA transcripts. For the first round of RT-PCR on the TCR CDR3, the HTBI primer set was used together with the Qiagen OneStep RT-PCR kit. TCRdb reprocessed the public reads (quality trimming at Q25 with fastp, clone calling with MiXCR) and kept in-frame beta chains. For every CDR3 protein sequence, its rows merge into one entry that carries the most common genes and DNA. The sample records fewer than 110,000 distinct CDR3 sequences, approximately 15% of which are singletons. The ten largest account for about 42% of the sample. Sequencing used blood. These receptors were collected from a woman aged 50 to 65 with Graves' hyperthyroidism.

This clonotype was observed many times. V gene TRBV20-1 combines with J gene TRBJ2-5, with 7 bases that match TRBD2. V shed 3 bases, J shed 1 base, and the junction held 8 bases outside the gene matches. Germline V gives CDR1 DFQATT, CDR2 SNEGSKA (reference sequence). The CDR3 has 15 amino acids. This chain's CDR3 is CSASDARESQETQYF. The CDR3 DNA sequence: TGCAGTGCTAGTGACGCGCGGGAGTCCCAAGAGACCCAGTACTTC.

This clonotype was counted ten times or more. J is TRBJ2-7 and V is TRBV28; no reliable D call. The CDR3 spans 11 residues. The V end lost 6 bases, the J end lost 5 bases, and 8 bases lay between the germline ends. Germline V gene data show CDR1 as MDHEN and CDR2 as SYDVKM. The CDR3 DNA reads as TGTGCCAGCAGGGTCTCTGACGAGCAGTACTTC. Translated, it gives CASRVSDEQYF.

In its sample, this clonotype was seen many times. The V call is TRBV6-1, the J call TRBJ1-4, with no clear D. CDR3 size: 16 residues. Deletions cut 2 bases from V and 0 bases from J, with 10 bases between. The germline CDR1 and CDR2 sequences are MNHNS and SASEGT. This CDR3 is CASSEKSRATNEKLFF. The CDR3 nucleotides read TGTGCCAGCAGTGAAAAGAGCCGCGCAACTAATGAAAAACTGTTTTTT.

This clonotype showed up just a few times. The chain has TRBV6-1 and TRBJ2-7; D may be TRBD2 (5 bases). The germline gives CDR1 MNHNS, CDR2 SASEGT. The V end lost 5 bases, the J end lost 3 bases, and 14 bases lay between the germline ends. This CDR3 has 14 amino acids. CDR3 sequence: CASSRAALNYEQYF. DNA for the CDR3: TGTGCCAGCAGTCGAGCGGCACTTAACTACGAGCAGTACTTC.

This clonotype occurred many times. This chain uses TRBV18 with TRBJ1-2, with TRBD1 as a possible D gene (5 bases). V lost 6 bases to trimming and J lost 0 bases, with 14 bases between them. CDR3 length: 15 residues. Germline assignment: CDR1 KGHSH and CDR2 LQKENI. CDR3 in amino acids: CASSRDRGPNYGYTF. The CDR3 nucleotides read TGTGCCAGCTCGCGAGACAGAGGACCTAACTATGGCTACACCTTC.

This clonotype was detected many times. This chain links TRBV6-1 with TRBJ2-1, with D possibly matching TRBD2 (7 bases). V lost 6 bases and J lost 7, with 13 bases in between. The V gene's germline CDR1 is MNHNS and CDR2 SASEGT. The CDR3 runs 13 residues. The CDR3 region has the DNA TGTGCCAGCAGCGCGGGGGCCAGGAATGAGCAGTTCTTC. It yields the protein CASSAGARNEQFF.

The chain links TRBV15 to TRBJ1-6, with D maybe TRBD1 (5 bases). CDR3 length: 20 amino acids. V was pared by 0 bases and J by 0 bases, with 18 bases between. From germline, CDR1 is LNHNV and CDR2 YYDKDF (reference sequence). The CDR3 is CATSRDPPRAGSSYNSPLHF. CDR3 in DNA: TGTGCCACCAGCAGAGATCCCCCCCGGGCAGGGAGCTCCTATAATTCACCCCTCCACTTT.

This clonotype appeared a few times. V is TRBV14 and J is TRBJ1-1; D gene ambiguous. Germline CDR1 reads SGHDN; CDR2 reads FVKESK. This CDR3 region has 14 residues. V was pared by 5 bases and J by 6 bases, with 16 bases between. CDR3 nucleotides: TGTGCCAGCAGCTCTGAAGTATCAAGGGCTGAAGCTTTCTTT. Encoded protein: CASSSEVSRAEAFF. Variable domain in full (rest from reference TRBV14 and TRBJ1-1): EAGVTQFPSHSVIEKGQTVTLRCDPISGHDNLYWYRRVMGKEIKFLLHFVKESKQDESGMPNNRFLAERTGGTYSTLKVQPAELEDSGVYFCASSSEVSRAEAFFGQGTRLTVV.

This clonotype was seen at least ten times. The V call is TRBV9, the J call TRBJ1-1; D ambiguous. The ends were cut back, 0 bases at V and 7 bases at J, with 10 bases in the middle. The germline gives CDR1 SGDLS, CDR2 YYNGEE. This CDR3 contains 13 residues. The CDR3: CASSVAGKNEAFF. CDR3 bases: TGTGCCAGCAGCGTAGCCGGAAAAAATGAAGCTTTCTTT. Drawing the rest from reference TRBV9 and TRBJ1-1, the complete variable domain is DSGVTQTPKHLITATGQRVTLRCSPRSGDLSVYWYQQSLDQGLQFLIQYYNGEERAKGNILERFSAQQFPDLHSELNLSSLELGDSALYFCASSVAGKNEAFFGQGTRLTVV.

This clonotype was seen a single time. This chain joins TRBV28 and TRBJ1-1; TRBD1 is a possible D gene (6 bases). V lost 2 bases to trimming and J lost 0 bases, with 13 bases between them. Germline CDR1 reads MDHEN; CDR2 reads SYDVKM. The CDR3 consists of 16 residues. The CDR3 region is CASSLNSGQMNTEAFF. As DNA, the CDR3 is TGTGCCAGCAGTTTAAATTCCGGACAGATGAACACTGAAGCTTTCTTT. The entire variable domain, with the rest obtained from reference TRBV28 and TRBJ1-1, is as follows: DVKVTQSSRYLVKRTGEKVFLECVQDMDHENMFWYRQDPGLGLRLIYFSYDVKMKEKGDIPEGYSVSREKKERFSLILESASTNQTSMYLCASSLNSGQMNTEAFFGQGTRLTVV.

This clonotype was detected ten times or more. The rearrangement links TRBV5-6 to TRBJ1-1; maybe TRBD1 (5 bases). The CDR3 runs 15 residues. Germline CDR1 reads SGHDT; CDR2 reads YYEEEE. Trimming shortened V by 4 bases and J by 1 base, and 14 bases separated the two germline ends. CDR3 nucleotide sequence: TGTGCCAGCAGCCTACGCGGACAATGGAACACTGAAGCTTTCTTT. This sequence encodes CASSLRGQWNTEAFF.

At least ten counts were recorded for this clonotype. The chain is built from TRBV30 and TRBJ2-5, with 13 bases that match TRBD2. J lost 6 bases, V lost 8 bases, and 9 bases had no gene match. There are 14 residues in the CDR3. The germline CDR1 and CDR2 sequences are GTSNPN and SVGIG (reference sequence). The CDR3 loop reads CAPPTSGRRKTQYF. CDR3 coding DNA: TGTGCCCCTCCGACTAGCGGGAGGCGGAAGACCCAGTACTTC. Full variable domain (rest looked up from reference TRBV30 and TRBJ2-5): SQTIHQWPATLVQPVGSPLSLECTVEGTSNPNLYWYRQAAGRGLQLLFYSVGIGQISSEVPQNLSASRPQDRQFILSSKKLLLSDSGFYLCAPPTSGRRKTQYFGPGTRLLVL.

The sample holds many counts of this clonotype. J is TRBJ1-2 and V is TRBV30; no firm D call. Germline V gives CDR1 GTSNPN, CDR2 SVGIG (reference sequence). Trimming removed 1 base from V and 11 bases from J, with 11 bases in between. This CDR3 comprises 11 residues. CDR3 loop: CAWSGRERYTF. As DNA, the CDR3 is TGTGCCTGGAGTGGGAGAGAAAGATACACCTTC.

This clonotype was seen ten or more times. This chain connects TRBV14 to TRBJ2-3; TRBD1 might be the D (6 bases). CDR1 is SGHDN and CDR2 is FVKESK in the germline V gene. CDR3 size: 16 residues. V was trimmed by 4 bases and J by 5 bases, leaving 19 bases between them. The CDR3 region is CASSPLSGVVQDTQYF. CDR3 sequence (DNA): TGTGCCAGCAGCCCCCTTTCAGGGGTGGTTCAAGATACGCAGTATTTT.

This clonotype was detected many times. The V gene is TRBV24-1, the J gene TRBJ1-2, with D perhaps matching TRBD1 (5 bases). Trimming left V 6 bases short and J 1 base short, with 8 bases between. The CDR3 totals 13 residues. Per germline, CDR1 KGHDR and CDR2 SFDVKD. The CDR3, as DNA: TGTGCCACCAGTAATCAGGGTAACTATGGCTACACCTTC. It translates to CATSNQGNYGYTF.

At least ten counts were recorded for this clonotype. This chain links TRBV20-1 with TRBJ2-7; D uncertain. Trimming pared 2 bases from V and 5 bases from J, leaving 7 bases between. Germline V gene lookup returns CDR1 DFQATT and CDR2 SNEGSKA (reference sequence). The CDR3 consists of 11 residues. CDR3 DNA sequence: TGCAGTGCTAGATTGGGTCACGAGCAGTACGTC. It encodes CSARLGHEQYV.

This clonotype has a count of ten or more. The chain's CDR3 is CSARQGRTDTQYF. The DNA of the CDR3 is TGCAGTGCCAGACAGGGGCGGACAGATACGCAGTATTTT. V gene TRBV20-1 combines with J gene TRBJ2-3; TRBD1 agrees at 8 bases. J gave up 3 bases and V 6 bases, and 5 bases lay outside the gene matches. The CDR3 covers 13 residues. Germline CDR1 reads DFQATT; CDR2 reads SNEGSKA (reference sequence).